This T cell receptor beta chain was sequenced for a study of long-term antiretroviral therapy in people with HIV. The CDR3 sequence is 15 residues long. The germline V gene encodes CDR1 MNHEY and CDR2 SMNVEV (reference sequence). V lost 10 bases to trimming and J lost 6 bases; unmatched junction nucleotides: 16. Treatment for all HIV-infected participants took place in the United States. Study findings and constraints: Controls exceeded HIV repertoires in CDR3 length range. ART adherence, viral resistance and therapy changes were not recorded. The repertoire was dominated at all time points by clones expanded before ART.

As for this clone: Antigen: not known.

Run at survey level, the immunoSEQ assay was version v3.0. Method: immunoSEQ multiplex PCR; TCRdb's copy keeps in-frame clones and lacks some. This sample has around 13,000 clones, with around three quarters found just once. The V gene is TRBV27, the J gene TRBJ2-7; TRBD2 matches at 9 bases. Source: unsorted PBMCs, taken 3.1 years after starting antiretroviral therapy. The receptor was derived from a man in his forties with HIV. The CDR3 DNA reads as TGTGCCACCGCTGGTTCGAAGCGGGGGGTGGGCGAGCAGTACTTC. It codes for CATAGSKRGVGEQYF.